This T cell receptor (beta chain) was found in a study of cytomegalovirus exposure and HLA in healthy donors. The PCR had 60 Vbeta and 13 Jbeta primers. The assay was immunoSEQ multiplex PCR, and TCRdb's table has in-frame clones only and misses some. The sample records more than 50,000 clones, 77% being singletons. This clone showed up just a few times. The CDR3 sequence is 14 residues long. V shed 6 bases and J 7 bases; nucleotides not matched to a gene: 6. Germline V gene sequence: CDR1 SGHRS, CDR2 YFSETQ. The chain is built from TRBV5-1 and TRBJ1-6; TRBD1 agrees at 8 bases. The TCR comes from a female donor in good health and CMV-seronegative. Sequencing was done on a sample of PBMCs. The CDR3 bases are TGCGCCAGCAAGACAGGGGAACCAAATTCACCCCTCCACTTT. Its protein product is CASKTGEPNSPLHF.